A single sample is the source of the 25 T cell receptor beta chains below, sequenced in a study of blood T cell repertoires in COVID-19. Data came from immunoSEQ multiplex PCR; TCRdb stores just in-frame clones and leaves some out. This sample has over 350,000 clones; roughly 85% occur once, and the top ten carry roughly 1.4%. The sequencing input was peripheral blood. The receptors originated from a woman aged 25 to 39 with active or convalescent COVID-19.

The CDR3 sequence: CAIRTVQNTEAFF. DNA for the CDR3: TGTGCCATCAGGACAGTCCAGAACACTGAAGCTTTCTTT. The chain joins TRBV10-3 to TRBJ1-1, with TRBD1 as a possible D gene (5 bases). The CDR3 length is 13 residues. Germline assignment: CDR1 ENHRY and CDR2 SYGVKD. V lost 6 bases to trimming and J lost 1 base, with 9 bases between them.

The chain employs TRBV3-1 (or the pseudogene TRBV3-2) and TRBJ2-3; TRBD2 aligns across 8 bases. V was pared by 7 bases and J by 2 bases, with 8 bases of the junction left unmatched. CDR3 length equals 15 residues. Germline V gene data show CDR1 as LGHDT and CDR2 as YNNKEL (reference sequence). CDR3 coding DNA: TGTGCCAGCAAGCCGTTAGCGGGGAACACAGATACGCAGTATTTT. It translates to CASKPLAGNTDTQYF.

The chain is built from TRBV18 and TRBJ1-1, with 8 bases that match TRBD1. Per germline, CDR1 KGHSH and CDR2 LQKENI. This CDR3 contains 15 residues. V lost 2 bases and J lost 3; bases outside the gene matches: 5. The chain's CDR3 is CASSPGQQGDTEAFF. The CDR3 DNA is TGTGCCAGCTCACCAGGCCAACAGGGGGACACTGAAGCTTTCTTT.

The chain uses TRBV19 and TRBJ1-2; the D gene is possibly TRBD1 (5 bases). CDR3 length: 16 residues. CDR1 is LNHDA and CDR2 is SQIVND in the germline V gene (reference sequence). Trimming left V 3 bases short and J 5 bases short, with 19 bases between. CDR3 in DNA: TGTGCCAGTAGTATCTATGGAGGGACCCTTGGGTATGGCTACACCTTC. It translates to CASSIYGGTLGYGYTF.

The rearrangement links TRBV3-1 (or the pseudogene TRBV3-2) to TRBJ1-2; TRBD1 matches 9 bases. V lost 3 bases, J lost 3 bases, and 5 bases stayed unmatched. This CDR3 has 15 amino acids. Germline assignment: CDR1 LGHDT and CDR2 YNNKEL (reference sequence). The CDR3 nucleotides read TGTGCCAGCAGCCACCACGACAGGGGGGACTATGGCTACACCTTC. Translated: CASSHHDRGDYGYTF.

The V and J genes are TRBV12-3 or TRBV12-4 and TRBJ1-1; D may be TRBD1 (5 bases). Trimming removed 8 bases at V and 5 bases at J, with 15 bases between. This CDR3 has 13 residues. The CDR3 DNA is TGTGCCAGCTCCCCCTGGGGCTCAACTGAAGCTTTCTTT. Its translation: CASSPWGSTEAFF.

V usage is TRBV29-1 and J usage is TRBJ2-5; 10 nucleotides agree with TRBD1. CDR3 length equals 15 residues. V was clipped by 3 bases and J by 7 bases; unmatched bases: 11. CDR1 and CDR2 (germline): SQVTM, ANQGSEA. The CDR3 DNA reads as TGCAGCGTTGATGATCGACAGGGGGCTTTTGGGACCCAGTACTTC. This translates into CSVDDRQGAFGTQYF.

This chain links TRBV7-8 with TRBJ2-7; 11 bases are a match to TRBD2. V was clipped by 5 bases and J by 3 bases; unmatched bases: 3. The CDR3 runs to 14 residues. CDR1 SGHVS and CDR2 FQNEAQ come from the germline V gene. In DNA, the CDR3 is TGTGCCAGCAGCCCCGGACTAGCGGGCTACGAGCAGTACTTC. As protein: CASSPGLAGYEQYF.

CDR3 in amino acids: CASSDRGFYGYTF. DNA for the CDR3: TGTGCCAGCAGCGACAGGGGGTTTTATGGCTACACCTTC. The chain recombines TRBV7-9 with TRBJ1-2; 9 bases fit TRBD1. Germline CDR1 reads SEHNR; CDR2 reads FQNEAQ (reference sequence). The CDR3 has 13 amino acids. J was trimmed by 5 bases and V by 5 bases; bases with no gene match: 3.

The V gene is TRBV13, the J gene TRBJ2-1; D may be TRBD2 (6 bases). This CDR3 contains 16 residues. Germline V CDR1 and CDR2: PRHDT, FYEKMQ (reference sequence). V was clipped by 5 bases and J by 3 bases, with 17 bases between them. The CDR3 loop reads CASSRADGGGYNEQFF. For the CDR3, the DNA is TGTGCCAGCAGCCGAGCAGACGGGGGAGGCTACAATGAGCAGTTCTTC.

This rearrangement joins TRBV14 to TRBJ2-1; the D gene is possibly TRBD2 (5 bases). Trimming pared 2 bases from V and 4 bases from J, leaving 12 bases between. Germline V gives CDR1 SGHDN, CDR2 FVKESK. The CDR3 sequence is 15 residues long. CDR3 in DNA: TGTGCCAGCAGCCAACTTCCAGCGGCGTACAATGAGCAGTTCTTC. Translation gives CASSQLPAAYNEQFF.

The chain couples TRBV3-1 (or the pseudogene TRBV3-2) to TRBJ2-2; weak D call: TRBD1 (6 bases). The CDR3 has 16 amino acids. Per the germline V gene, CDR1 is LGHDT and CDR2 is YNNKEL (reference sequence). V gave up 1 base and J gave up 6 bases, with 15 bases separating them. DNA for the CDR3: TGTGCCAGCAGCCAAGGTCAATTCAGGGGCCCCGGGGAGCTGTTTTTT. Amino acid sequence: CASSQGQFRGPGELFF.

This clone was observed a single time. The genes are TRBV19 and TRBJ2-2; 11 bases line up with TRBD2. CDR1 LNHDA and CDR2 SQIVND come from the germline V gene (reference sequence). This CDR3 is built from 19 residues. V shed 7 bases and J 2 bases; nucleotides not matched to a gene: 15. The CDR3 nucleotides read TGTGCCAGTACTCTAAGCTTATTTAGCGGGGGGGTAAACACCGGGGAGCTGTTTTTT. This sequence encodes CASTLSLFSGGVNTGELFF.

On this clone: At one end, the junction sequence differs from germline, possibly due to a read error. The CDR3 reads CASSLAQGSYGYTF. As DNA, the CDR3 is TGTGCCAGCAGCCTAGCCCAGGGGAGCTATGGCTACACCTTC. The chain combines TRBV7-9 with TRBJ1-2, with D perhaps matching TRBD1 (6 bases). Germline CDR1 and CDR2: SEHNR and FQNEAQ (reference sequence). The CDR3 has 14 amino acids. Full variable domain (remainder filled in from reference TRBV7-9 and TRBJ1-2): DTGVSQNPRHKITKRGQNVTFRCDPISEHNRLYWYRQTLGQGPEFLTYFQNEAQLEKSRLLSDRFSAERPKGSFSTLEIQRTEQGDSAMYLCASSLAQGSYGYTFGSGTRLTVV.

The chain combines TRBV2 with TRBJ1-2, with D tentatively TRBD1 (6 bases). There are 11 residues in the CDR3. Germline V gives CDR1 SNHLY, CDR2 FYNNEI. The germline V and J ends were trimmed by 6 bases and 13 bases, with 15 bases remaining between them. CDR3 amino acids: CASSQQGFCTF. CDR3 DNA sequence: TGTGCCAGCAGCCAACAGGGTTTCTGCACCTTC.

The chain couples TRBV18 to TRBJ2-7; tentatively, D is TRBD1 (5 bases). Germline-derived CDR1 and CDR2 are KGHSH and LQKENI. The CDR3 is made up of 14 amino acids. Trimming cost V 3 bases and J 4 bases, with 13 bases left between them. CDR3 region: CASSPVTADYEQYF. The CDR3 nucleotides are TGTGCCAGCTCACCCGTGACAGCCGATTACGAGCAGTACTTC.

The chain has TRBV9 and TRBJ2-3; D is ambiguous. Trimming took off 0 bases at V and 5 bases at J, with 10 bases between the two ends. Per the germline V gene, CDR1 is SGDLS and CDR2 is YYNGEE. This CDR3 spans 14 amino acids. CDR3 sequence reads: CASSVAVYGDTQYF. The CDR3 DNA sequence: TGTGCCAGCAGCGTAGCCGTCTACGGAGATACGCAGTATTTT.

The chain is built from TRBV10-2 and TRBJ1-2; 7 bases agree with TRBD1. The CDR3 is 13 residues long. From germline, CDR1 is WSHSY and CDR2 SAAADI. Trimming removed 3 bases from V and 5 bases from J; junction bases left unmatched: 3. CDR3 bases: TGCGCCAGCAGTGAAGGGGACAGATATGGCTACACCTTC. This translates into CASSEGDRYGYTF.

At least ten counts were recorded for this clone. The J gene is TRBJ2-1, the V gene TRBV6-5; 13 nucleotides align to TRBD2. The germline CDR1 and CDR2 sequences are MNHEY and SVGAGI. CDR3 length: 15 residues. J gave up 8 bases and V 6 bases, and 7 bases lay outside the gene matches. CDR3 nucleotides: TGTGCCAGCAGCCTACTAGCGGGGGGGCCTGATGAGCAGTTCTTC. This encodes CASSLLAGGPDEQFF.

This chain joins TRBV19 and TRBJ1-4, with 9 bases fitting TRBD1. This CDR3 spans 15 amino acids. The V gene end was trimmed by 9 bases and the J gene end by 0 bases; junction bases not matched to a gene: 5. CDR1 LNHDA and CDR2 SQIVND come from the germline V gene (reference sequence). CDR3 in amino acids: CASRDRAATNEKLFF. CDR3 sequence (DNA): TGTGCCAGCCGGGACAGGGCTGCAACTAATGAAAAACTGTTTTTT.

The V gene is TRBV12-5, the J gene TRBJ1-2; 9 nucleotides align to TRBD1. The CDR3 extends over 16 amino acids. The V and J ends lost 0 bases and 3 bases, in that order; junction bases with no gene match: 5. Germline V lookup: CDR1 LGHNT, CDR2 FRNRAP. The CDR3 spells CASGLVLTGGDYGYTF. Written as DNA, the CDR3 is TGTGCTAGTGGTTTGGTATTGACAGGGGGTGACTATGGCTACACCTTC.

The rearrangement uses TRBV5-4 and TRBJ1-2, with D perhaps TRBD1 (6 bases). Germline CDR1 SGHNT, CDR2 YYREEE (reference sequence). The CDR3 length is 16 residues. Trimming cost V 0 bases and J 1 base, with 13 bases left between them. The CDR3 bases are TGTGCCAGCAGCTTGGAACCCACACAGGGTAACTATGGCTACACCTTC. Protein product: CASSLEPTQGNYGYTF.

The chain couples TRBV29-1 to TRBJ2-2, with D perhaps matching TRBD2 (6 bases). Looked up from germline, CDR1 is SQVTM and CDR2 is ANQGSEA. The CDR3 length is 13 residues. Trimming left V 7 bases short and J 0 bases short, with 9 bases between. This CDR3 reads CSAASANTGELFF. CDR3 nucleotides: TGCAGCGCCGCTAGCGCGAACACCGGGGAGCTGTTTTTT.

The CDR3 region has the DNA TGTGCCAGCTCACCTCAGACCGCGGGGCTGAACACTGAAGCTTTCTTT. Translation: CASSPQTAGLNTEAFF. The gene calls are TRBV18 and TRBJ1-1, with D perhaps TRBD1 (5 bases). Trimming removed 3 bases from V and 0 bases from J, with 14 bases in between. The CDR3 spans 16 residues. Germline assignment: CDR1 KGHSH and CDR2 LQKENI. Full variable domain (rest looked up from reference TRBV18 and TRBJ1-1): NAGVMQNPRHLVRRRGQEARLRCSPMKGHSHVYWYRQLPEEGLKFMVYLQKENIIDESGMPKERFSAEFPKEGPSILRIQQVVRGDSAAYFCASSPQTAGLNTEAFFGQGTRLTVV.

The gene calls are TRBV19 and TRBJ1-5; TRBD1 matches at 10 bases. V gave up 7 bases and J gave up 7 bases; unmatched junction bases: 10. This CDR3 spans 15 amino acids. Germline values: CDR1 LNHDA, CDR2 SQIVND (reference sequence). The DNA for the CDR3 is TGTGCCAGTACCCCCAGGGACAGGGGATTACAGCCCCAGCATTTT. This encodes CASTPRDRGLQPQHF.